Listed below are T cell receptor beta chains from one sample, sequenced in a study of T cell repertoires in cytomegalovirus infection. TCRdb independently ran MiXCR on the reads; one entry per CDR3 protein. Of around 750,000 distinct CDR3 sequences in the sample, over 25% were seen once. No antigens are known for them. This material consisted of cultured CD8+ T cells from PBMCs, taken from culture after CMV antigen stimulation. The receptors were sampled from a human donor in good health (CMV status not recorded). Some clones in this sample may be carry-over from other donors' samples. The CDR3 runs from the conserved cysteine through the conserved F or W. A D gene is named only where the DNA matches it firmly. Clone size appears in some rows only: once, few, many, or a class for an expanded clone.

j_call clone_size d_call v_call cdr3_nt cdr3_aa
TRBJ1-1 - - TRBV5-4 TGTGCCAGCACCAAGGGGGGTGAAGCTTTCTTT CASTKGGEAFF
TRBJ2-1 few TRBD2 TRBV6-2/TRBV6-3 TGTGCCAGCAGTTACTCGAGGCAGTCCTCTGCGGGGGGCACCTACAATGAGCAGTTCTTC CASSYSRQSSAGGTYNEQFF
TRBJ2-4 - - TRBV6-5 TGTGCCAACAGTTACTCGAGGATGACCTGGATCCAGTACTTC CANSYSRMTWIQYF
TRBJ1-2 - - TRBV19 TGTGCCAGTAGTACCGAACGACAATCGGGGTGGGCCCAACTGGCTGGGGGCTACACCTTC CASSTERQSGWAQLAGGYTF
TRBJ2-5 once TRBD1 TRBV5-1 TGCGCCAGCAGCTCGGGACAGGGATCCGAGACCCAGTACTTC CASSSGQGSETQYF
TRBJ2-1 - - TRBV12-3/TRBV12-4 TGTGCCAGCAGTCCCGGGAAGACATATTCCTACAATGAGCAGTTCTTC CASSPGKTYSYNEQFF
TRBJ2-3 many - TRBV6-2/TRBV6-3 TGTGCCAGCAGTTACTCGACAGACACAGATACGCAGTATTTT CASSYSTDTDTQYF
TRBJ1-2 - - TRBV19 TGTGCCAGTAGTACAATCGGCAGGGGTTTCGATGGCTACACCTTC CASSTIGRGFDGYTF
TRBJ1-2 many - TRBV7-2 TGTGCCAGCAGCACCAGGACAGATGGCTACACCTTC CASSTRTDGYTF
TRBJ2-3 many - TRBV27 TGTGCCAGCAGTTTATGGGGCACAGATACGCAGTATTTT CASSLWGTDTQYF
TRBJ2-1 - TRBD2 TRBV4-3 TGCGCCAGCAGCCAAGTTGGGGCCTTCGCGGGGGCCTACAATGAGCAGTTCTTC CASSQVGAFAGAYNEQFF